The 9 T cell receptor beta chains reported below all come from one sample, sequenced in a study of metastatic and nonmetastatic thyroid tumors. TCRdb reassembled clones from the PCR reads with MiXCR. The sample contains roughly 53,000 clones, approximately 22% of which appear only once. No treatment had been given to any patient before thyroid surgery. Sequenced: blood. Every receptor here comes from a female donor with papillary thyroid cancer or a benign thyroid nodule (not recorded which). Some clones in this sample may be carry-over from other donors' samples.

This clone has ten or more counts. This may come from a read error, since a much larger clone is one base off. The chain links TRBV28 to TRBJ2-7; a possible D gene is TRBD2 (6 bases). V lost 10 bases and J lost 8, with 12 bases in between. The germline V gene encodes CDR1 MDHEN and CDR2 SYDVKM. The CDR3 is 10 amino acids. The CDR3 sequence: CANKGLQQYF. The CDR3 nucleotides read TGTGCCAACAAGGGACTTCAGCAGTACTTC.

A remark on this clone: A much larger clonotype is one base distant, so this may be a read error. The chain couples TRBV27 to TRBJ1-2; no definite D call. The CDR3 totals 15 residues. Per germline, CDR1 MNHEY and CDR2 SMNVEV (reference sequence). Between the trimmed V and J ends, which lost 6 bases and 4 bases, there was a span of 18 bases. The DNA of the CDR3 is TGTGCCAGCAGCTCCCGTAGTCGGGGAAGCTATGGCTACACCTTC. Translated: CASSSRSRGSYGYTF.

The rearrangement joins TRBV5-1 to TRBJ2-1; possibly TRBD1 for D (5 bases). V lost 2 bases to trimming and J lost 4 bases, with 16 bases between them. The CDR3 spans 16 residues. CDR1 and CDR2 from the germline V gene are SGHRS and YFSETQ. CDR3 nucleotide sequence: TGCGCCAGCAGCTTTCCGATGCAGGGCCCTTACAATGAGCAGTTCTTC. It is translated as CASSFPMQGPYNEQFF.

Comments on this clone: The junction shows a germline mismatch at one end, possibly a read error. The chain uses TRBV28 and TRBJ2-7; 9 bases agree with TRBD2. Germline V lookup: CDR1 MDHEN, CDR2 SYDVKM. The CDR3 consists of 16 residues. This chain's CDR3 is CAISPRLAGISYEQYF. The CDR3 coding sequence is TGTGCCATCAGTCCCCGTCTAGCGGGGATCTCCTACGAGCAGTACTTC.

The chain uses TRBV28 and TRBJ2-5; D is unclear. Germline values: CDR1 MDHEN, CDR2 SYDVKM. With 7 bases removed from V and 5 bases from J, the gap between germline ends came to 23 bases. The CDR3 is 16 residues long. CDR3 protein: CASIPPPWAPRETQYF. The CDR3 DNA reads as TGTGCCAGCATACCCCCGCCGTGGGCTCCTCGGGAGACCCAGTACTTC.

This clone was seen only a few times. A much larger clone lies one base from this, so it may be a read error. V and J are TRBV19 and TRBJ2-3, with D unclear. This CDR3 contains 13 residues. V shed 5 bases and J shed 6 bases, with 12 bases lying between them. The germline V gene encodes CDR1 LNHDA and CDR2 SQIVND (reference sequence). CDR3: CASSLTGCDTQYF. CDR3 nucleotides: TGTGCCAGTAGTCTCACCGGGTGTGATACGCAGTATTTT.

Points on this clone: One end of the junction is discordant with germline, which a read error may explain. CDR3 sequence (DNA): TGCAGTGCTAGCCTGATCGGACAGGCAGAAGTTTTCTTT. It is translated as CSASLIGQAEVFF. The rearrangement links TRBV20-1 to TRBJ1-1; 7 nucleotides align to TRBD1. The CDR3 contains 13 residues. Germline V gene sequence: CDR1 DFQATT, CDR2 SNEGSKA (reference sequence).

This clone was detected only a few times. Possible read error: a much larger clone is one base away. This sample includes further DNA sequences coding for the same CDR3. This chain joins TRBV20-1 and TRBJ2-2; D uncertain. Germline assignment: CDR1 DFQATT and CDR2 SNEGSKA (reference sequence). The CDR3 covers 14 residues. The CDR3 bases are TGCAGTGCTACTACCCCAGTGAACACCGGAGAGCTGTTTTTT. Its protein is CSATTPVNTGELFF.

This clone turned up a few times. Given a much more abundant clone one base away, this may be a read error. The sample holds other DNA sequences that translate to the same CDR3. The rearrangement uses TRBV20-1 and TRBJ2-5; D perhaps matches TRBD2 (7 bases). Germline values: CDR1 DFQATT, CDR2 SNEGSKA (reference sequence). CDR3 length: 13 residues. V lost 7 bases and J 5 bases, leaving 17 bases between the germline ends. The CDR3 DNA reads as TGCAGTGAGGGGGGGCAAAATCAGGAGACCCAGTACTTC. Translated, it gives CSEGGQNQETQYF.